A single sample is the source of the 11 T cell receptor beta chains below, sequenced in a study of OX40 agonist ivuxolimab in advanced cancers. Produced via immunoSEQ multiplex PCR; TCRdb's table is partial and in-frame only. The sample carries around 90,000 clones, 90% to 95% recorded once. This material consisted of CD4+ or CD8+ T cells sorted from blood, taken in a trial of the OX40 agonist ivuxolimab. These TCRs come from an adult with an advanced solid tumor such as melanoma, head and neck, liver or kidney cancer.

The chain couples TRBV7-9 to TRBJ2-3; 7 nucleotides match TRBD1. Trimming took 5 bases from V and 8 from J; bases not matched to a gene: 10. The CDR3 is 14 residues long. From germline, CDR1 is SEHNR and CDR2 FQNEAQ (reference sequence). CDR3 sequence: CASSRQGEAVTQYF. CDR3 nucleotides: TGTGCCAGCAGCCGACAGGGCGAAGCGGTTACGCAGTATTTT.

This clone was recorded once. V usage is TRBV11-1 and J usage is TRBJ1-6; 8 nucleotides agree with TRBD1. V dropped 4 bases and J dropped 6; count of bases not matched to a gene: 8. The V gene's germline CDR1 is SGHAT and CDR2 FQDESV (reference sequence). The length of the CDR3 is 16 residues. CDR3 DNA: TGTGCCAGCAGCTCCGTCCCGGGACAGGCTAATTCACCCCTCCACTTT. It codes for CASSSVPGQANSPLHF.

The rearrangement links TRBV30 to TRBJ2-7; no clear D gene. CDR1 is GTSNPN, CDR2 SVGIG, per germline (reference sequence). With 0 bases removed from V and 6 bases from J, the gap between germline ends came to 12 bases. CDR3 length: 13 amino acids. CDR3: CAWSVLGRSEQYF. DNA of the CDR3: TGTGCCTGGAGTGTACTCGGTAGGTCCGAGCAGTACTTC.

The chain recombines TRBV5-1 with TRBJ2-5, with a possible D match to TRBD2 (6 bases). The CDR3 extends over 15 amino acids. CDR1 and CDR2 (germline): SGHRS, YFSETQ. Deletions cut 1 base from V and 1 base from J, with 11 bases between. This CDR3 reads CASSLPGGPQETQYF. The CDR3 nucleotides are TGCGCCAGCAGCTTGCCCGGAGGGCCCCAAGAGACCCAGTACTTC.

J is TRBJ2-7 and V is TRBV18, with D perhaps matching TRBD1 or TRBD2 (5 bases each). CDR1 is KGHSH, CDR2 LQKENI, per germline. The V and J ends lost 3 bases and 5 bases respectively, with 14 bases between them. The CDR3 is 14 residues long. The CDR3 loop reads CASSPHWDGNEQYF. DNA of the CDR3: TGTGCCAGCTCACCGCACTGGGACGGAAACGAGCAGTACTTC.

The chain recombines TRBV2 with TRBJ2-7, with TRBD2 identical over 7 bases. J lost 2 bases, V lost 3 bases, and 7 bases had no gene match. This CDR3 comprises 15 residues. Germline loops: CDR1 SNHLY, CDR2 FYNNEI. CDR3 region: CASSEKLALTYEQYF. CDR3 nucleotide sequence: TGTGCCAGCAGTGAGAAACTAGCGCTTACCTACGAGCAGTACTTC.

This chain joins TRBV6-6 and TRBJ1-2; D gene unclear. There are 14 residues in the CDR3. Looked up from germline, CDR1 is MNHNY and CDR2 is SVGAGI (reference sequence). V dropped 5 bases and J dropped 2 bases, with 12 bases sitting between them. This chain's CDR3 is CASSPRGKNYGYTF. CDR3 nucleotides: TGTGCCAGCAGTCCACGCGGGAAGAACTATGGCTACACCTTC.

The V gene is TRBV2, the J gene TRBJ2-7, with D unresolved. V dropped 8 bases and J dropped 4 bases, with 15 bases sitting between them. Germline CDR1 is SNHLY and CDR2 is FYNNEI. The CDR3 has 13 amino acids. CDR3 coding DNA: TGTGCCAGCCACGGGCAGGTTTTTTACGAGCAGTACTTC. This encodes CASHGQVFYEQYF.

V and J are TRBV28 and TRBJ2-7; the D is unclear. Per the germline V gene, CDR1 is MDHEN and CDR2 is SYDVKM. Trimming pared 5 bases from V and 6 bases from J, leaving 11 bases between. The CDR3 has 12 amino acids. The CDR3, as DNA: TGTGCCAGCAGTCCGGACGGTTTCGAGCAGTACTTC. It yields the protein CASSPDGFEQYF.

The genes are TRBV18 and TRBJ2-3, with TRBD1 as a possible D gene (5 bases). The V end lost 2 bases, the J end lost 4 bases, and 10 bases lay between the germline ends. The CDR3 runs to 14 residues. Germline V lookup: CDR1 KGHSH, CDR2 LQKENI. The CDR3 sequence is CASSPGRASDTQYF. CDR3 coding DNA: TGTGCCAGCTCACCAGGCAGGGCGTCAGATACGCAGTATTTT.

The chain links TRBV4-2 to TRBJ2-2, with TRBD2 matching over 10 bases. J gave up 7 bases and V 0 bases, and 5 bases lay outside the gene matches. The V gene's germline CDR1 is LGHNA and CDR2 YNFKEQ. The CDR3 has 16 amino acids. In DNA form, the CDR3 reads TGTGCCAGCAGCCAAGAGCTAGCGGGAGCGGTCGGGGAGCTGTTTTTT. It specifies CASSQELAGAVGELFF.